This is a list of T cell receptor beta chains from one sample in a study of cytomegalovirus exposure and HLA in healthy donors. The method was immunoSEQ multiplex PCR; TCRdb's version includes in-frame clones alone and lacks a portion of them. Of about 120,000 clones listed, over 70% were seen once; the top ten hold 1.5%. The sample consisted of PBMCs. The source of these receptors is a woman under 30 in good health and CMV-seronegative. Each CDR3 is given with its conserved first and last residue. A D gene is named only where the DNA matches it firmly. Not every row has a clone size; where given, it reads once, few, many or a size class.

cdr3_nt: TGTGCCAGCAGTTACCCGGACAGCCCTGAAGCTTTCTTT
cdr3_aa: CASSYPDSPEAFF
j_call: TRBJ1-1
cdr3_length: 13
d_call: .
clone_size: .
v_call: TRBV6-5

cdr3_nt: TGCAGCGCCTATTACAGGGAAGCTTTCTTT
cdr3_aa: CSAYYREAFF
j_call: TRBJ1-1
cdr3_length: 10
d_call: .
clone_size: .
v_call: TRBV29-1

cdr3_nt: TGTGCCAGCTCACCAGGGGGCGCGAATTCACCCCTCCACTTT
cdr3_aa: CASSPGGANSPLHF
j_call: TRBJ1-6
cdr3_length: 14
d_call: .
clone_size: .
v_call: TRBV18

cdr3_nt: TGTGCCAGCAGCAACCCTGAGCAACCTTACTATGGCTACACCTTC
cdr3_aa: CASSNPEQPYYGYTF
j_call: TRBJ1-2
cdr3_length: 15
d_call: .
clone_size: .
v_call: TRBV7-9

cdr3_nt: TGTGCCAGCAGTGACTACGGGAGGGCAGATACGCAGTATTTT
cdr3_aa: CASSDYGRADTQYF
j_call: TRBJ2-3
cdr3_length: 14
d_call: TRBD2
clone_size: few
v_call: TRBV6-1

cdr3_nt: TGTGCCAGCAGCTTAGTCGTTAAGGAGCTGTTTTTT
cdr3_aa: CASSLVVKELFF
j_call: TRBJ2-2
cdr3_length: 12
d_call: .
clone_size: .
v_call: TRBV7-9

cdr3_nt: TGTGCCAGCTCACCACGGCTAGCGGGGGATTTAGATACGCAGTATTTT
cdr3_aa: CASSPRLAGDLDTQYF
j_call: TRBJ2-3
cdr3_length: 16
d_call: TRBD2
clone_size: few
v_call: TRBV18

cdr3_nt: TGTGCCAGCAGCTCGCGTGGGGGGGCCTACGAGCAGTACTTC
cdr3_aa: CASSSRGGAYEQYF
j_call: TRBJ2-7
cdr3_length: 14
d_call: TRBD2
clone_size: .
v_call: TRBV5-4

cdr3_nt: TGCAGCGTTCTACAGGGCAGTTCCCCTCAAGCTTTCTTT
cdr3_aa: CSVLQGSSPQAFF
j_call: TRBJ1-1
cdr3_length: 13
d_call: .
clone_size: once
v_call: TRBV29-1

cdr3_nt: TGTGCTAGTGGTTTGTCTTACCAGGGCAATCAGCCCCAGCATTTT
cdr3_aa: CASGLSYQGNQPQHF
j_call: TRBJ1-5
cdr3_length: 15
d_call: .
clone_size: .
v_call: TRBV12-5

cdr3_nt: TGTGCCAGCAGCCCAACTACAGGGAACCGTGGCTATGGCTACACCTTC
cdr3_aa: CASSPTTGNRGYGYTF
j_call: TRBJ1-2
cdr3_length: 16
d_call: .
clone_size: .
v_call: TRBV9

cdr3_nt: TGTGCCAGCAGCTTAGGGGACAGATTCTCCAATGAGCAGTTCTTC
cdr3_aa: CASSLGDRFSNEQFF
j_call: TRBJ2-1
cdr3_length: 15
d_call: TRBD1
clone_size: .
v_call: TRBV7-9

cdr3_nt: TGCGCCAGCAGCCCCCCCTTGGAGCGCGGGGGGCGGGAGACCCAGTACTTC
cdr3_aa: CASSPPLERGGRETQYF
j_call: TRBJ2-5
cdr3_length: 17
d_call: TRBD2
clone_size: .
v_call: TRBV5-1

cdr3_nt: TGTGCCAGCAGCACACAGGCCGGGCCAGATACGCAGTATTTT
cdr3_aa: CASSTQAGPDTQYF
j_call: TRBJ2-3
cdr3_length: 14
d_call: .
clone_size: .
v_call: TRBV6-6

cdr3_nt: TGTGCCAGTAGTCCAATCGGGACAGGTGGGACTGAAGCTTTCTTT
cdr3_aa: CASSPIGTGGTEAFF
j_call: TRBJ1-1
cdr3_length: 15
d_call: TRBD1
clone_size: .
v_call: TRBV19

cdr3_nt: TGTGCCAGCAGTCGACAGGTCAATCAGCCCCAGCATTTT
cdr3_aa: CASSRQVNQPQHF
j_call: TRBJ1-5
cdr3_length: 13
d_call: .
clone_size: few
v_call: TRBV6-5

cdr3_nt: TGCGCCAGCAGCCAAGGAGCCGAGCAGTACTTC
cdr3_aa: CASSQGAEQYF
j_call: TRBJ2-7
cdr3_length: 11
d_call: .
clone_size: .
v_call: TRBV4-1

cdr3_nt: TGTGCCAGCAGCTTGGGCATCGGGGGACCCAATCAGCCCCAGCATTTT
cdr3_aa: CASSLGIGGPNQPQHF
j_call: TRBJ1-5
cdr3_length: 16
d_call: .
clone_size: .
v_call: TRBV7-9

cdr3_nt: TGTGCCAGCAGCTCTGGCCCCGGGACAGGACGGGAAAAACTGTTTTTT
cdr3_aa: CASSSGPGTGREKLFF
j_call: TRBJ1-4
cdr3_length: 16
d_call: TRBD1
clone_size: once
v_call: TRBV5-8

cdr3_nt: TGTGCCAGCAGCTCCCAACCCGGGACAAGCCCCTACTACACCTTC
cdr3_aa: CASSSQPGTSPYYTF
j_call: TRBJ1-2
cdr3_length: 15
d_call: .
clone_size: .
v_call: TRBV7-2

cdr3_nt: TGTGCCAGCAGAGGACTAGCGGGTTCAACAGATACGCAGTATTTT
cdr3_aa: CASRGLAGSTDTQYF
j_call: TRBJ2-3
cdr3_length: 15
d_call: TRBD2
clone_size: .
v_call: TRBV6-1

cdr3_nt: TGTGCCAGCAGTGGGGGGCTAGCGGGAGGAGGTGAGCAGTTCTTC
cdr3_aa: CASSGGLAGGGEQFF
j_call: TRBJ2-1
cdr3_length: 15
d_call: TRBD2
clone_size: .
v_call: TRBV6-4

cdr3_nt: TGTGCCAGCAGCTTGAGGGGGACAGGGAGGGACACTGAAGCTTTCTTT
cdr3_aa: CASSLRGTGRDTEAFF
j_call: TRBJ1-1
cdr3_length: 16
d_call: TRBD1
clone_size: .
v_call: TRBV5-6

cdr3_nt: TGTGCCAGCAGTTTTGCGCGGGGGGGTGAGAATTCACCCCTCCACTTT
cdr3_aa: CASSFARGGENSPLHF
j_call: TRBJ1-6
cdr3_length: 16
d_call: .
clone_size: .
v_call: TRBV6-5

cdr3_nt: TGTGCCAGCGCACTCCGAGGGTCTTATACCTACGAGCAGTACTTC
cdr3_aa: CASALRGSYTYEQYF
j_call: TRBJ2-7
cdr3_length: 15
d_call: .
clone_size: .
v_call: TRBV7-2

cdr3_nt: TGTGCCAGCAGGCCTGATAGGGGAGGACAGCCCCAGCATTTT
cdr3_aa: CASRPDRGGQPQHF
j_call: TRBJ1-5
cdr3_length: 14
d_call: .
clone_size: .
v_call: TRBV6-5

cdr3_nt: TGTGCCAGTATGAGGACAGGGGGCAACTATGGCTACACCTTC
cdr3_aa: CASMRTGGNYGYTF
j_call: TRBJ1-2
cdr3_length: 14
d_call: TRBD1
clone_size: .
v_call: TRBV19

cdr3_nt: TGTGCCAGCAGGGCCGTAGGGGGGAACACTGAAGCTTTCTTT
cdr3_aa: CASRAVGGNTEAFF
j_call: TRBJ1-1
cdr3_length: 14
d_call: .
clone_size: .
v_call: TRBV6-1

cdr3_nt: TGCAGCGCGGCCCAGGGGGATACACCCCTCCACTTT
cdr3_aa: CSAAQGDTPLHF
j_call: TRBJ1-6
cdr3_length: 12
d_call: TRBD1
clone_size: few
v_call: TRBV29-1

cdr3_nt: TGCGCCAGCAGCTTGTGGGCTAGCGGAGGCACCGGGGAGCTGTTTTTT
cdr3_aa: CASSLWASGGTGELFF
j_call: TRBJ2-2
cdr3_length: 16
d_call: TRBD2
clone_size: .
v_call: TRBV5-1

cdr3_nt: TGCGCCAGCAGCCTTACAGTACAAGAGACCCAGTACTTC
cdr3_aa: CASSLTVQETQYF
j_call: TRBJ2-5
cdr3_length: 13
d_call: .
clone_size: .
v_call: TRBV5-1

cdr3_nt: TGTGCCAGCAGTCTGGGACAGGGGTTTAGAACTGAAGCTTTCTTT
cdr3_aa: CASSLGQGFRTEAFF
j_call: TRBJ1-1
cdr3_length: 15
d_call: TRBD1
clone_size: .
v_call: TRBV6-5

cdr3_nt: TGTGCCAGCGGTTACCAGGGTCTCCCCTATGGCTACACCTTC
cdr3_aa: CASGYQGLPYGYTF
j_call: TRBJ1-2
cdr3_length: 14
d_call: .
clone_size: once
v_call: TRBV6-5

cdr3_nt: TGTGCCAGCAGCTTCGGGCGGGAAGAGACCCAGTACTTC
cdr3_aa: CASSFGREETQYF
j_call: TRBJ2-5
cdr3_length: 13
d_call: .
clone_size: .
v_call: TRBV11-3

cdr3_nt: TGTGCCATCTCAGCGGGAGGGAGCTCCTACAATGAGCAGTTCTTC
cdr3_aa: CAISAGGSSYNEQFF
j_call: TRBJ2-1
cdr3_length: 15
d_call: TRBD2
clone_size: .
v_call: TRBV2

cdr3_nt: TGTGCCAGCGCTGACCGGGACAGGAATCAGCCCCAGCATTTT
cdr3_aa: CASADRDRNQPQHF
j_call: TRBJ1-5
cdr3_length: 14
d_call: TRBD1
clone_size: .
v_call: TRBV2

cdr3_nt: TGTGCCAGCATTCTAAGCGGGGTGTTCTTCGCCTACAATGAGCAGTTCTTC
cdr3_aa: CASILSGVFFAYNEQFF
j_call: TRBJ2-1
cdr3_length: 17
d_call: TRBD2
clone_size: .
v_call: TRBV5-7

cdr3_nt: TGTGCCAGCAGCCTTGGACAGACAAGGGGTAATTCACCCCTCCACTTT
cdr3_aa: CASSLGQTRGNSPLHF
j_call: TRBJ1-6
cdr3_length: 16
d_call: .
clone_size: .
v_call: TRBV14

cdr3_nt: TGTGCCAGCAGAGTAGGGTTGGACAGGGGGTACGAGCAGTACTTC
cdr3_aa: CASRVGLDRGYEQYF
j_call: TRBJ2-7
cdr3_length: 15
d_call: TRBD1
clone_size: .
v_call: TRBV7-8

cdr3_nt: TGCGCCAGCAGTGAGCAGGGTGCCTACAATCAGCCCCAGCATTTT
cdr3_aa: CASSEQGAYNQPQHF
j_call: TRBJ1-5
cdr3_length: 15
d_call: .
clone_size: .
v_call: TRBV10-2

cdr3_nt: TGTGCCAGCGCCCCCAGGGGGGAGACCGGGGAGCTGTTTTTT
cdr3_aa: CASAPRGETGELFF
j_call: TRBJ2-2
cdr3_length: 14
d_call: .
clone_size: few
v_call: TRBV25-1

cdr3_nt: TGTGCCAGCAGCCCTACCGTGATCCCGAACACCGGGGAGCTGTTTTTT
cdr3_aa: CASSPTVIPNTGELFF
j_call: TRBJ2-2
cdr3_length: 16
d_call: .
clone_size: .
v_call: TRBV7-8

cdr3_nt: TGTGCCAGCAGCCAAAGACAGAACACTGAAGCTTTCTTT
cdr3_aa: CASSQRQNTEAFF
j_call: TRBJ1-1
cdr3_length: 13
d_call: .
clone_size: .
v_call: TRBV5-4

cdr3_nt: TGTGCCAGAAGCTCGAAAACAGGGGGCTTGGATGGCTACACCTTC
cdr3_aa: CARSSKTGGLDGYTF
j_call: TRBJ1-2
cdr3_length: 15
d_call: TRBD1
clone_size: .
v_call: TRBV5-3

cdr3_nt: TGTGCCAGCAGCCAACGGCCGGGCGGGAACAGTCAGTACTTC
cdr3_aa: CASSQRPGGNSQYF
j_call: TRBJ2-4
cdr3_length: 14
d_call: .
clone_size: .
v_call: TRBV7-2

cdr3_nt: TGTGCCAGCAGCCCCCATACCGGGACAACCGGGGAGCTGTTTTTT
cdr3_aa: CASSPHTGTTGELFF
j_call: TRBJ2-2
cdr3_length: 15
d_call: .
clone_size: .
v_call: TRBV4-2

cdr3_nt: TGTGCCAGCAGCGTAGGAGCGGTTTCCTACGAGCAGTACTTC
cdr3_aa: CASSVGAVSYEQYF
j_call: TRBJ2-7
cdr3_length: 14
d_call: .
clone_size: .
v_call: TRBV9

cdr3_nt: TGCGCCAGTACCGCTAGCGGGAGAGAAACCTCTAGCACAGATACGCAGTATTTT
cdr3_aa: CASTASGRETSSTDTQYF
j_call: TRBJ2-3
cdr3_length: 18
d_call: TRBD2
clone_size: .
v_call: TRBV5-1

cdr3_nt: TGTGCCAGCGCCGGGACTAGCGGGGCCAAGGGGCAGTTCTTC
cdr3_aa: CASAGTSGAKGQFF
j_call: TRBJ2-1
cdr3_length: 14
d_call: TRBD2
clone_size: .
v_call: TRBV2

cdr3_nt: TGTGCCAGCAGCTTGTGGCAGGGGAACAATGAGCAGTTCTTC
cdr3_aa: CASSLWQGNNEQFF
j_call: TRBJ2-1
cdr3_length: 14
d_call: .
clone_size: .
v_call: TRBV5-4

cdr3_nt: TGCGCCAGCAGCCAAGATTTAACGGGAAACACTGAAGCTTTCTTT
cdr3_aa: CASSQDLTGNTEAFF
j_call: TRBJ1-1
cdr3_length: 15
d_call: .
clone_size: .
v_call: TRBV4-1